This TCR beta chain was retrieved from a study of vaccination and CD4 T cells after COVID-19. Researchers used the Oncomine TCR Beta short-read assay to sequence DNA from cultured CD4+ T cells. TCRdb independently ran MiXCR on the PCR reads; one entry per CDR3 protein. This table has over 20,000 distinct CDR3 sequences, about three fifths appearing once. By frequency in the sample, this clonotype is medium-sized. Antigen unknown. Between the trimmed V and J ends, which lost 2 bases and 7 bases, there was a span of 8 bases. CDR1 is KGHSH, CDR2 LQKENI, per germline. This CDR3 comprises 12 residues. Documented treatment: roughly 11-day PBMC culture with coronavirus spike peptide pools or control peptides (ViraFEST assay).

V gene TRBV18 combines with J gene TRBJ1-1, with D unresolved. The receptor was isolated from a human donor who had recovered from COVID-19. Sequences were obtained from CD4+ T cells from blood, cultured in vitro. The CDR3 DNA reads as TGTGCCAGCTCACCAATGGGGATTGAAGCTTTCTTT. Translation: CASSPMGIEAFF.